This T cell receptor beta chain was found in a study of shared clonotypes between healthy human individuals (dated by TCRdb to about 2020). At the level of the whole study: Three men and two women, aged 18 to 49 years, made up the cohort. To increase sequencing depth and limit assay-specific biases, different laboratories used diverse techniques to prepare libraries and sequence TCR repertoires. The study deeply sequenced blood TCR repertoires of about five healthy adults to estimate repertoire size and the extent of clonotype sharing between individuals. Leukapheresis yielded between about 0.8 and 9.5 billion PBMCs per donor. For each donor, CD4 naive and CD4 memory were each given three plates, CD8 naive was given two plates, and CD8 memory was given one plate. Overall results and qualifications from the work: Sampling was restricted to blood, and TCR repertoires in tissues likely differ from the TCR repertoires found in blood. Higher generation probabilities were observed for clonotypes shared by all four sorted-subset donors than for non-shared clonotypes. Pairwise subsampling indicated that sequencing depth was expected to affect the degree of clonotype sharing among donors. Naive subsets generally had larger estimated clonotype richness than memory subsets. Because the study included only a small number of donors, the genetic and exposure-history diversity represented was limited. About 5% of naive CD4, 3% to 3.5% of naive CD8, 2% to 2.5% of memory CD4, and approximately 0.39% of memory CD8 clonotypes were shared across several donors. Incomplete sequencing was indicated by rarefaction of sorted-subset datasets, despite the large sequencing depth.

About this clone: Its binding antigen is unknown. Base qualities are not recorded, but no much larger clone differs from it by a single base.

From the cysteine up to the phenylalanine, the CDR3 has a length of 15 residues. Just the 45-base CDR3 DNA is kept, in frame starting at base 1. For CDR1 and CDR2, the germline V gene lists KGHSH and LQKENI. V is pruned by 4 bases and J by 5 bases, leaving 7 bases of the junction without a gene match. Using the deep immunoSEQ assay, TCR CDR3 regions were amplified from genomic DNA by multiplex PCR. Extracted genomic DNA from each cell subset was spread evenly across all wells of several immunoSEQ 96-well plates, with each plate serving as a replicate. For sorted subsets, each replicate PCR was loaded with around 200 ng genomic DNA, equivalent to approximately 27,000 T cell genomes. The purified libraries were quantified using a Qubit 3.0 fluorometer, sized with a Bioanalyzer 2100, and then quantified again using the KAPA Library Quantification kit. Every immunoSEQ 96-well plate was sequenced on a dedicated single-read 150-cycle Illumina NextSeq 550 flow cell. For the original study's pipeline: The immunoSEQ output contained only junctional sequences without quality scores, so filtering could not match that applied to full-length reads. To assign V/J genes and CDR3, sequences were annotated using PyIR, a Python wrapper for IgBLAST v1.9, with IMGT germline references. Reads were filtered out if the reads had weak V/J assignments (E-value above 1e-6), no CDR3, stop codons, out-of-frame junctions, or ambiguous translated residues. V3J clonotypes were defined as sequences sharing an identical inferred V gene, J gene, and CDR3 amino acid sequence. Percentage overlap between repertoires was calculated by dividing the number of shared unique clonotypes by the size of the smaller repertoire. Three approaches were used to assess repertoire richness: RTK rarefaction, the Chao1 estimator, and Recon v2.1 estimates of unobserved clonotypes. For all TCRbeta clonotypes obtained by the gDNA method from a few donors, generation probabilities were computed with OLGA. TCRdb re-hosts the immuneACCESS table, in-frame sequences only. Its copies lack some clones; in the studies checked, an unresolved V gene accounts for under half of them, and the cause for the rest is not known. V and J calls and clone size are those listed in that table; D and trimming were worked out from the DNA. Counted in this sample were approximately 1,500,000 clones; roughly 96% of them appeared once. Of the sample, about 1% falls within the top ten clones.

The donors were healthy, HIV-negative adults who had no recently reported acute infections or vaccinations. Only Caucasian adults living in Nashville, Tennessee, USA were represented among the donors. Magnetic negative selection was used to enrich CD4+ T cells, after which naive cells were positively selected on CD45RA and the negative fraction became the memory subset. Blood was collected by leukapheresis, and PBMCs were isolated by Ficoll-Histopaque density gradient centrifugation and then cryopreserved in liquid nitrogen vapor phase. Analytical flow cytometry was used to check the purity and quantity of each magnetically sorted T cell population. Genomic DNA was isolated from every sorted fraction and measured by UV absorbance on a Nanodrop 2000c.

This TCR came from a man aged 30-40 years in good health. The sample comprised naive CD4+ T cells sorted from blood. This specimen's cell subset or site label, interpreted: CD45RA+ positively selected. The chain employs TRBV18 and TRBJ2-5, with 10 middle bases fitting TRBD2. DNA sequence: TGTGCCAGCTCACTTCTAGCGGGAGAAGGCGAGACCCAGTACTTC. The encoded protein is CASSLLAGEGETQYF.